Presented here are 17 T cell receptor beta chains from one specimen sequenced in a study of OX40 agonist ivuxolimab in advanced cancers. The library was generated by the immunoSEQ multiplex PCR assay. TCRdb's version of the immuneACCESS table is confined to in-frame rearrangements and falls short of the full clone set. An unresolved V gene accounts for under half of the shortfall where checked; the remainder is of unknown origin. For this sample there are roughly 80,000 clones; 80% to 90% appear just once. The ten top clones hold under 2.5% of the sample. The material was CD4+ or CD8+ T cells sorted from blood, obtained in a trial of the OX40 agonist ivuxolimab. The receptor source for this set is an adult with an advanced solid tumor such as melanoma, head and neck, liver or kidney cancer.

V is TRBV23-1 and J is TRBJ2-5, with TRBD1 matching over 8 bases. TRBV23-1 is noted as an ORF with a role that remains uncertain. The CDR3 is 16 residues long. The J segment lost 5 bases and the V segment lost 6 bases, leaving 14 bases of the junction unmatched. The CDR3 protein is CASRTSGTGGEETQYF. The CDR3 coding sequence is TGCGCCAGCAGGACCTCCGGGACAGGAGGGGAGGAGACCCAGTACTTC.

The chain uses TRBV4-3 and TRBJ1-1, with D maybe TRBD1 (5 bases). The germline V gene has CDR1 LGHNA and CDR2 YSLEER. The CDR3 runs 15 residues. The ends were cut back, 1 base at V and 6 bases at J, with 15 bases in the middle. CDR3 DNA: TGCGCCAGCAGCCAAGGGAGGGGAAATCTGGCTGAAGCTTTCTTT. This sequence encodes CASSQGRGNLAEAFF.

The CDR3 sequence: CASSPRGVTDTQYF. DNA of the CDR3: TGCGCCAGCAGCCCTCGCGGGGTTACAGATACGCAGTATTTT. The chain employs TRBV4-3 and TRBJ2-3, with a tentative D call TRBD2 (6 bases). Germline values: CDR1 LGHNA, CDR2 YSLEER. Trimming removed 4 bases at V and 3 bases at J, with 11 bases between. The CDR3 covers 14 residues.

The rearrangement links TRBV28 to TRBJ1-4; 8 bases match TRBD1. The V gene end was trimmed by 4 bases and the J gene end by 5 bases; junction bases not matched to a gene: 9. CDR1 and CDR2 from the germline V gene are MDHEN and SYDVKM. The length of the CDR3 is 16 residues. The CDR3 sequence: CASSSQGALGNEKLFF. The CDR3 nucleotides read TGTGCCAGCAGTTCCCAGGGGGCCCTTGGGAATGAAAAACTGTTTTTT. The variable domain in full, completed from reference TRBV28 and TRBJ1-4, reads DVKVTQSSRYLVKRTGEKVFLECVQDMDHENMFWYRQDPGLGLRLIYFSYDVKMKEKGDIPEGYSVSREKKERFSLILESASTNQTSMYLCASSSQGALGNEKLFFGSGTQLSVL.

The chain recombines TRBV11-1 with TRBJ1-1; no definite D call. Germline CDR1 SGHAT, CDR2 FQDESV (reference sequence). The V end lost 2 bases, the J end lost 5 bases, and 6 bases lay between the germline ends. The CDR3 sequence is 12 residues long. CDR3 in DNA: TGTGCCAGCAGCTTATTGGGTACTGAAGCTTTCTTT. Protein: CASSLLGTEAFF.

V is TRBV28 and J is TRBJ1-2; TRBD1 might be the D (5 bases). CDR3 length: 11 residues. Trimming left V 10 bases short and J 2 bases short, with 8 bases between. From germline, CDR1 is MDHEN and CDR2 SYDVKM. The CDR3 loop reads CATRENYGYTF. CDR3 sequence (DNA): TGTGCCACCAGGGAGAACTATGGCTACACCTTC.

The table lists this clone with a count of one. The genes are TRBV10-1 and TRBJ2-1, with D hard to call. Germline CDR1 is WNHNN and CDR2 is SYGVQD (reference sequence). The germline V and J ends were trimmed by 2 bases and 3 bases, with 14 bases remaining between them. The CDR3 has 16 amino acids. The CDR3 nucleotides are TGCGCCAGCAGTGAGCCGTCCGAAAAGAACTACAATGAGCAGTTCTTC. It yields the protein CASSEPSEKNYNEQFF.

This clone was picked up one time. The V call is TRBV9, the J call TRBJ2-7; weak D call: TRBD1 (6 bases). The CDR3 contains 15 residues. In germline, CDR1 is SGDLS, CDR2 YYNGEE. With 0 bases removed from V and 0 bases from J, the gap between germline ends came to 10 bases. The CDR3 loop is CASSVGGTSSYEQYF. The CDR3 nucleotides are TGTGCCAGCAGCGTAGGGGGGACAAGCTCCTACGAGCAGTACTTC.

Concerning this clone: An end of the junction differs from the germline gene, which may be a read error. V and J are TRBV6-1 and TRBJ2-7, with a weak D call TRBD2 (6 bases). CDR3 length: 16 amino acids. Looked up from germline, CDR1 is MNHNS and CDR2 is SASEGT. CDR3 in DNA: TGTGCCAGCAGAGAAGGGAGGACGGGCCTCCGCGACGAGCAGTACTTC. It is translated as CASREGRTGLRDEQYF.

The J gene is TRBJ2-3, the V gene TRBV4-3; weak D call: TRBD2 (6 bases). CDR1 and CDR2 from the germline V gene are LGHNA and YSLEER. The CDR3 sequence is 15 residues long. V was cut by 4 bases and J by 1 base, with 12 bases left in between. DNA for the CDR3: TGCGCCAGCAGCCCCGGGAGCTCGGGCACAGATACGCAGTATTTT. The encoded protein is CASSPGSSGTDTQYF.

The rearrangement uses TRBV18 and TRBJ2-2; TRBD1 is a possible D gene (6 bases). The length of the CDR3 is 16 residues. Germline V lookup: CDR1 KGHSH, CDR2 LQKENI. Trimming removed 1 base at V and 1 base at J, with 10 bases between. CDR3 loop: CASSPRGGLNTGELFF. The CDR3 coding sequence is TGTGCCAGCTCACCACGAGGGGGTTTGAACACCGGGGAGCTGTTTTTT.

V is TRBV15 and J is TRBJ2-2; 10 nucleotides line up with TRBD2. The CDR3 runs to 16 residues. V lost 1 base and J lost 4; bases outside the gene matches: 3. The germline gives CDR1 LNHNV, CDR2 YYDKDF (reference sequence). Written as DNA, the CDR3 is TGTGCCACCAGCAGAGCTAGCGGGAGACGCACCGGGGAGCTGTTTTTT. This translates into CATSRASGRRTGELFF.

CDR3 protein: CASSMDRGQDTQYF. In DNA form, the CDR3 reads TGTGCCAGTAGTATGGACAGGGGGCAAGATACGCAGTATTTT. The genes are TRBV19 and TRBJ2-3; 11 nucleotides align to TRBD1. V lost 3 bases and J lost 5; bases outside the gene matches: 1. The CDR3 spans 14 residues. Germline V CDR1 and CDR2: LNHDA, SQIVND (reference sequence). Based on the CDR3 plus reference TRBV19 and TRBJ2-3, the full variable domain is DGGITQSPKYLFRKEGQNVTLSCEQNLNHDAMYWYRQDPGQGLRLIYYSQIVNDFQKGDIAEGYSVSREKKESFPLTVTSAQKNPTAFYLCASSMDRGQDTQYFGPGTRLTVL.

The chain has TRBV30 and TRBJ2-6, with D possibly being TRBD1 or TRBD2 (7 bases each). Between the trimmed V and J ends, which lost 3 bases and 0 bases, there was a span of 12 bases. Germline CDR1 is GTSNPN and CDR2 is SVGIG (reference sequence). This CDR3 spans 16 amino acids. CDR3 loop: CAWRPRGGSGANVLTF. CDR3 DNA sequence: TGTGCCTGGAGGCCCAGGGGGGGCTCTGGGGCCAACGTCCTGACTTTC.

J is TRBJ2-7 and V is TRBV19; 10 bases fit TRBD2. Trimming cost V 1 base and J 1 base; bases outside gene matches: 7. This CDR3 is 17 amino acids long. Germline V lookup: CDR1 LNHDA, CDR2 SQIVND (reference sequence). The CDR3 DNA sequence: TGTGCCAGTAGTATAGCACGAACTAGCGGGGTTTCCTACGAGCAGTACTTC. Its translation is CASSIARTSGVSYEQYF.

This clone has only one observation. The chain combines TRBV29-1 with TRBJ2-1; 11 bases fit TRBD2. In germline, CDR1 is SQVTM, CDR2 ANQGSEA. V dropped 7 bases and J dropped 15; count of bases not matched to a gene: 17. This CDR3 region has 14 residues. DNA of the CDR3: TGCAGCGCTCTAGCGGGGGGCCAAATATTAATTCGGTTCTTC. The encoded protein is CSALAGGQILIRFF.

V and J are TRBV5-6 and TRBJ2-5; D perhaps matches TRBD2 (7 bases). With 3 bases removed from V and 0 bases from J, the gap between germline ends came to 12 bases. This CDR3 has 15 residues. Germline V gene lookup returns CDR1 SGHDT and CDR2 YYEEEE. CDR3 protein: CASSWGGQHQETQYF. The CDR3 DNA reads TGTGCCAGCAGCTGGGGGGGGCAACACCAAGAGACCCAGTACTTC. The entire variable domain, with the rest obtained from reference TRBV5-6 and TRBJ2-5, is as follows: DAGVTQSPTHLIKTRGQQVTLRCSPKSGHDTVSWYQQALGQGPQFIFQYYEEEERQRGNFPDRFSGHQFPNYSSELNVNALLLGDSALYLCASSWGGQHQETQYFGPGTRLLVL.